This T cell receptor (beta chain) was sequenced for a study of response to subunit inactivated influenza vaccine. Study-wide findings and caveats: With each seasonal influenza vaccination, the authors suggested, few new T cells are recruited.

Trimming cost V 3 bases and J 0 bases, with 9 bases left between them. CDR1 is DFQATT, CDR2 SNEGSKA, per germline (reference sequence). The CDR3 extends over 13 amino acids. In regard to this clonotype: Antigen: not known.

One entry per CDR3 protein, called by TCRdb with MiXCR from the RT-PCR reads. The table shows more than 250,000 distinct CDR3 sequences, with just over 20% occurring only once. The V call is TRBV20-1, the J call TRBJ2-7; D is perhaps TRBD1 or TRBD2 (5 bases each). Sequences were derived from PBMCs from blood, sampled about 20 months after vaccination. This receptor was taken from a man aged 45-69 years who received an inactivated influenza vaccine. This CDR3 reads CSASGGFSYEQYF. CDR3 coding DNA: TGCAGTGCTAGTGGGGGATTCTCCTACGAGCAGTACTTC.